This TCR beta chain derives from a study of blood T cell repertoires in COVID-19 (dated by TCRdb to the early 2020s). Looking at the study overall: Samples from collaborators originated in the United States, Italy and Spain and spanned both the acute and convalescent phases of COVID-19. The samples were drawn from the first 160 participants of the ongoing ImmuneRACE study and from 1,254 subjects provided by 6 global collaborators. Sample metadata almost always included a de-identified subject ID, COVID-19 status, age in years and sex. Where available, HLA class I and class II types were obtained from metadata supplied by the sample provider rather than from assay-based typing. Deeply sampled blood TCRbeta repertoires from subjects exposed to, actively infected with, or recovered from COVID-19 were included in the dataset. The repertoires were made available in a free public database intended to serve as a resource for research on the immune response to SARS-CoV-2. The material from the prospective study consisted of cDNA or gDNA derived from T cells, B-cell-depleted T cells, or PBMCs.

A second Seattle source provided samples from volunteer blood donors who had recovered from COVID-19. Whole blood was collected in K2EDTA tubes by collaborating institutions according to the institutions' own protocols. Collaborator samples were shipped for TCRbeta analysis as frozen whole blood, isolated PBMCs, or DNA extracted from either sample type. V is cut by 8 bases and J by 5 bases, and the space between the germline ends is 7 bases. The germline V gene yields MNHEY for CDR1 and SVGAGI for CDR2. There are 11 amino acids in the CDR3, from cysteine to phenylalanine inclusive. CDR3 DNA is the only sequence kept; it has 33 bases, read in frame from the first base. In this sample, this clone turned up once. The clone's antigen remains unknown. No quality values exist for individual bases; no much larger clone is one base distant. TCRbeta CDR3 regions were amplified from genomic DNA using the immunoSEQ Assay, a bias-controlled multiplex PCR. On the authors' methods: The number of nucleated cells in each sample was estimated from the amplification of reference gene primers within the assay. To quantify the absolute abundance of each unique TCRbeta CDR3 rearrangement, sequence reads were collapsed and filtered. For each sample, productive Simpson clonality was calculated by taking the square root of Simpson's diversity index across productive rearrangements. What TCRdb holds here is the immuneACCESS table cut down to in-frame rearrangements. Part of the clones is not present; checked against another copy, under half of the missing clones reflect an unresolved V gene, and the others are unexplained. That table is the source of V, J and clone size, and D and trimming were worked out from the DNA. The sample profile shows 240,000 or so clones; around 81% of them were found once. Roughly 1.9% of the sample is held by the ten biggest clonotypes.

Summary of the overall study and its limitations: Clinical and demographic metadata were provided uncurated, with the amount varying by source and participant.

The sequenced sample was peripheral blood. The clonotype comes from a man aged 30-40 years who had recovered from COVID-19. The chain is made from TRBV6-5 and TRBJ2-1; no D gene can be assigned with confidence. The CDR3 sequence is CASHRDNEQFF. In nucleotides, the sequence is TGTGCCAGCCATAGAGACAATGAGCAGTTCTTC.